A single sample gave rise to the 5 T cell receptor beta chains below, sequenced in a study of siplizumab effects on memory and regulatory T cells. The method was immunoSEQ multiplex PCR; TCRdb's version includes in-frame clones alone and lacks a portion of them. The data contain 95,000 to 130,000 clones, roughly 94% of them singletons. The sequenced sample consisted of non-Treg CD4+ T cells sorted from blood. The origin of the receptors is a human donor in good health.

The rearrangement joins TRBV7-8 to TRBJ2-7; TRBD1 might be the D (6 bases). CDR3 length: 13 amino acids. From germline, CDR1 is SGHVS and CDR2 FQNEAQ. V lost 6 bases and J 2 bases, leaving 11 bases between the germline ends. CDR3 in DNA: TGTGCCAGCAGACTGGGACAACCCTACGAGCAGTACTTC. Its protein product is CASRLGQPYEQYF.

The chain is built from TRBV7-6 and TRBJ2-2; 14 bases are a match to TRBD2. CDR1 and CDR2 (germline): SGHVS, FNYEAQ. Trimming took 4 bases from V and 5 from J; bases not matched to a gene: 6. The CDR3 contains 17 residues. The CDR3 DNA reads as TGTGCCAGCAGCTCATCGACTAGCGGGGGGGCTACCGGGGAGCTGTTTTTT. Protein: CASSSSTSGGATGELFF.

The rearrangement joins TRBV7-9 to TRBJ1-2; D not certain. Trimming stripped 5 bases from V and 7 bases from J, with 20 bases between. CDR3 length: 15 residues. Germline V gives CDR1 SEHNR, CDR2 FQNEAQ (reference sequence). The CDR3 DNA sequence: TGTGCCAGCAGCCCCCGACCCCGGCAACTATCTGGCTACACCTTC. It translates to CASSPRPRQLSGYTF.

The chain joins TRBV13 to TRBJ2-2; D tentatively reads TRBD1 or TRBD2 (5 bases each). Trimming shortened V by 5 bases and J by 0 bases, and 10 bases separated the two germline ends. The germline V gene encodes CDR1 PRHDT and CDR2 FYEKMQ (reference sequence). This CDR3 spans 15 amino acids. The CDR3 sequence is CASSLGGPNTGELFF. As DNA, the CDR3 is TGTGCCAGCAGCCTTGGGGGACCGAACACCGGGGAGCTGTTTTTT.

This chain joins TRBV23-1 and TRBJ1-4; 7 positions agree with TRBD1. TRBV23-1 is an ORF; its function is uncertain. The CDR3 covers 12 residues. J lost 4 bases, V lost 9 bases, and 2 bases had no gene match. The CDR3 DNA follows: TGCGCCAGGACAGGGTTTAATGAAAAACTGTTTTTT. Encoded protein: CARTGFNEKLFF.